These 29 T cell receptor beta chains share one sample of origin, sequenced in a study of Graves' ophthalmopathy and Graves' hyperthyroidism. Scientists amplified the TCR beta CDR3 regions from RNA transcripts. The workflow started with a first-round RT-PCR run with HTBI primers and then moved on to a second-round multiplex PCR. TCRdb used MiXCR to reprocess the multiplex PCR reads, holding one entry per CDR3 protein. The repertoire holds about 400,000 distinct CDR3 sequences, with roughly 21% as singletons. Material for sequencing was peripheral blood. The receptors here all came from a woman aged 18-29 years with stable Graves' hyperthyroidism.

Comments on this clonotype: A much larger clone differs from this one at a single base, so this may be a read error. The chain is built from TRBV6-1 and TRBJ2-7; either TRBD1 or TRBD2 may supply D (5 bases each). In germline, CDR1 is MNHNS, CDR2 SASEGT. CDR3 length equals 16 residues. CDR3 amino acids: CASIEEGSGKPYEQYF. CDR3 DNA sequence: TGTGCCAGCATTGAAGAGGGGTCAGGGAAACCCTACGAGCAGTACTTC.

This clonotype was seen a few times. The DNA for the CDR3 is TGTGCCAGCAGCTCGGACTACACCGGGGAGCTGTTTTTT. It is translated as CASSSDYTGELFF. The gene calls are TRBV12-3 or TRBV12-4 and TRBJ2-2; D is perhaps TRBD2 (5 bases). CDR3 length equals 13 residues. The V end lost 6 bases, the J end lost 3 bases, and 8 bases lay between the germline ends.

Many counts were recorded for this clonotype. V is TRBV6-1 and J is TRBJ2-7; D may correspond to TRBD1 or TRBD2 (5 bases each). The CDR3 covers 14 residues. Germline V gives CDR1 MNHNS, CDR2 SASEGT. Between the trimmed V and J ends, which lost 2 bases and 1 base, there was a span of 9 bases. The CDR3 DNA is TGTGCCAGCAGTGAAATGGGGGAATCCTACGAGCAGTACTTC. Protein: CASSEMGESYEQYF.

This clonotype occurred many times. The V call is TRBV6-1, the J call TRBJ1-1; D perhaps matches TRBD1 (5 bases). Looked up from germline, CDR1 is MNHNS and CDR2 is SASEGT. CDR3 length: 15 amino acids. V was clipped by 2 bases and J by 1 base, with 11 bases between them. Written as DNA, the CDR3 is TGTGCCAGCAGTGAACCTGGCAGGGCGAACACTGAAGCTTTCTTT. Its translation: CASSEPGRANTEAFF.

In this sample, this clonotype turned up many times. The chain couples TRBV24-1 to TRBJ2-7, with TRBD1 matching 7 bases. Germline CDR1 is KGHDR and CDR2 is SFDVKD. The CDR3 runs to 13 residues. Trimming at V came to 3 bases and at J to 3 bases, leaving 1 base not matched to a gene. In nucleotides, the CDR3 is TGTGCCACCAGTGATCGGGACAGCTACGAGCAGTACTTC. Protein: CATSDRDSYEQYF.

This clonotype occurred a few times. This CDR3 is CSAPEGGANVLTF. The CDR3 DNA follows: TGCAGTGCCCCTGAGGGGGGGGCCAACGTCCTGACTTTC. The chain has TRBV20-1 and TRBJ2-6; D assignment may be TRBD1 or TRBD2 (5 bases each). V was pared by 6 bases and J by 4 bases, with 10 bases between. Looked up from germline, CDR1 is DFQATT and CDR2 is SNEGSKA (reference sequence). This CDR3 is 13 amino acids long.

This clonotype was recorded many times. The rearrangement joins TRBV19 to TRBJ1-2; TRBD1 matches at 8 bases. The CDR3 length is 13 residues. The V gene's germline CDR1 is LNHDA and CDR2 SQIVND (reference sequence). The junction had 8 bases not matched to a gene; V was cut back by 8 bases and J by 6 bases. CDR3 amino acids: CASRPRTGNGYTF. The CDR3 bases are TGTGCCAGTCGTCCCCGGACAGGGAATGGCTACACCTTC.

This clonotype was detected ten times or more. This chain links TRBV12-3 or TRBV12-4 with TRBJ1-5, with 11 positions matching TRBD1. The V gene end was trimmed by 6 bases and the J gene end by 6 bases; junction bases not matched to a gene: 1. This CDR3 comprises 13 residues. The DNA of the CDR3 is TGTGCCAGCAGAGGGACAGGGGGTCAGCCCCAGCATTTT. Its protein product is CASRGTGGQPQHF.

This clonotype was observed many times. The CDR3 spells CASTEGRTPHEQYF. CDR3 in DNA: TGTGCCAGCACCGAGGGACGGACCCCCCACGAGCAGTACTTC. The chain is built from TRBV12-3 or TRBV12-4 and TRBJ2-7; the D call may be TRBD1 or TRBD2 (5 bases each). Trimming took 7 bases from V and 5 from J, leaving 18 bases between them. The CDR3 has 14 amino acids.

This sequence joins TRBV7-3 and TRBJ1-3; no clear D gene. The CDR3 is 13 amino acids. V was trimmed by 4 bases and J by 6 bases, leaving 10 bases between them. Germline V gene data show CDR1 as SGHTA and CDR2 as FQGTGA. CDR3 protein: CASSSDPENTIYF. The CDR3 DNA reads TGTGCCAGCAGCTCCGATCCTGAAAACACCATATATTTT. Filled out from reference TRBV7-3 and TRBJ1-3, the complete variable domain reads GAGVSQTPSNKVTEKGKYVELRCDPISGHTALYWYRQSLGQGPEFLIYFQGTGAADDSGLPNDRFFAVRPEGSVSTLKIQRTERGDSAVYLCASSSDPENTIYFGEGSWLTVV.

This clonotype was counted ten times or more. The rearrangement uses TRBV19 and TRBJ1-5; D might be TRBD1 (5 bases). Trimming left V 1 base short and J 9 bases short, with 13 bases between. This CDR3 comprises 14 residues. In germline, CDR1 is LNHDA, CDR2 SQIVND (reference sequence). The CDR3 nucleotides are TGTGCCAGTAGTATAGGGACCGAGGGGTGGCCCCAGCATTTT. Translating gives CASSIGTEGWPQHF.

About this clonotype itself: This sequence may be a read error, since a much larger clone differs from it by one base. The V call is TRBV5-1, the J call TRBJ2-7; D unclear. The CDR3 has 12 amino acids. Germline CDR1 and CDR2: SGHRS and YFSETQ. The CDR3 region has the DNA TGCGCCAGCAGCTTGGGTACCTACGAGCGGTACTTC. Protein sequence: CASSLGTYERYF.

The table lists this clonotype with many counts. The chain joins TRBV5-1 to TRBJ2-7; no definite D call. Germline CDR1 is SGHRS and CDR2 is YFSETQ. The CDR3 contains 14 residues. V lost 0 bases to trimming and J lost 2 bases, with 9 bases between them. CDR3 amino acids: CASSLGGATYEQYF. The CDR3 region has the DNA TGCGCCAGCAGCTTGGGGGGTGCGACCTACGAGCAGTACTTC.

This clonotype has at least ten counts. J is TRBJ2-4 and V is TRBV20-1; no clear D. Germline V gives CDR1 DFQATT, CDR2 SNEGSKA (reference sequence). Trimming pared 4 bases from V and 3 bases from J, leaving 13 bases between. CDR3 size: 14 residues. CDR3 sequence (DNA): TGCAGTGCTAATACCAGAGTGGGCAAAAACATTCAGTACTTC. Its translation: CSANTRVGKNIQYF.

This clonotype was found many times. The chain links TRBV11-2 to TRBJ1-2; D is perhaps TRBD1 (5 bases). Germline V gives CDR1 SGHAT, CDR2 FQNNGV. V was clipped by 2 bases and J by 4 bases, with 17 bases between them. The CDR3 is 16 amino acids. The CDR3 protein is CASSLWAGGMTYGYTF. The CDR3 region has the DNA TGTGCCAGCAGCTTATGGGCTGGGGGTATGACCTATGGCTACACCTTC.

This sequence joins TRBV27 and TRBJ1-2; no clear D gene. The CDR3 length is 15 residues. The V end lost 1 base, the J end lost 2 bases, and 11 bases lay between the germline ends. In germline, CDR1 is MNHEY, CDR2 SMNVEV (reference sequence). The CDR3 sequence: CASSLWAGGNYGYTF. The CDR3, as DNA: TGTGCCAGCAGTTTATGGGCAGGAGGGAACTATGGCTACACCTTC.

V usage is TRBV7-9 and J usage is TRBJ1-2, with TRBD1 matching over 10 bases. The CDR3 length is 15 residues. Germline assignment: CDR1 SEHNR and CDR2 FQNEAQ (reference sequence). The J segment lost 8 bases and the V segment lost 2 bases, leaving 8 bases of the junction unmatched. CDR3 nucleotides: TGTGCCAGCAGCTTATCCGGGACAGGGGTTAAGGGCTACACCTTC. Protein sequence: CASSLSGTGVKGYTF.

The gene calls are TRBV28 and TRBJ1-5; D is possibly TRBD1 (5 bases). CDR3 length: 15 residues. Trimming left V 4 bases short and J 4 bases short, with 14 bases between. Germline values: CDR1 MDHEN, CDR2 SYDVKM. CDR3 sequence reads: CASSWPAGPNQPQHF. The CDR3, as DNA: TGTGCCAGCAGTTGGCCGGCGGGGCCGAATCAGCCCCAGCATTTT.

This clonotype was picked up many times. This chain links TRBV28 with TRBJ2-6; unclear D gene. The CDR3 spans 18 residues. Trimming left V 3 bases short and J 0 bases short, with 15 bases between. CDR1 is MDHEN, CDR2 SYDVKM, per germline. The DNA for the CDR3 is TGTGCCAGCAGTTTTGCTGACGACCCAAGCTCTGGGGCCAACGTCCTGACTTTC. Amino acids: CASSFADDPSSGANVLTF.

At least ten counts were recorded for this clonotype. The chain joins TRBV2 to TRBJ1-1; TRBD1 aligns across 8 bases. V was clipped by 1 base and J by 4 bases; unmatched bases: 5. CDR3 length: 15 residues. The germline V gene has CDR1 SNHLY and CDR2 FYNNEI. For the CDR3, the DNA is TGTGCCAGCAGTGAAGATGCAGGGGGCGGCACTGAAGCTTTCTTT. This codes for CASSEDAGGGTEAFF. The whole variable domain, remainder taken from reference TRBV2 and TRBJ1-1, is EPEVTQTPSHQVTQMGQEVILRCVPISNHLYFYWYRQILGQKVEFLVSFYNNEISEKSEIFDDQFSVERPDGSNFTLKIRSTKLEDSAMYFCASSEDAGGGTEAFFGQGTRLTVV.

This clonotype was counted at least ten times. The chain employs TRBV20-1 and TRBJ2-7; D is possibly TRBD2 (5 bases). V was clipped by 0 bases and J by 3 bases, with 12 bases between them. Per germline, CDR1 DFQATT and CDR2 SNEGSKA (reference sequence). This CDR3 has 14 residues. The CDR3 is CSARDRPGDYEQYF. The CDR3 DNA reads as TGCAGTGCTAGAGATCGGCCCGGGGACTACGAGCAGTACTTC.

This clonotype came up many times. The chain's CDR3 is CASSPPKGAGETQYF. The CDR3 DNA reads TGTGCCAGCTCACCGCCCAAGGGGGCTGGGGAGACCCAGTACTTC. The V and J genes are TRBV18 and TRBJ2-5; 7 positions match TRBD1. This CDR3 region has 15 residues. Germline V gene lookup returns CDR1 KGHSH and CDR2 LQKENI. V was clipped by 3 bases and J by 5 bases; unmatched bases: 9. Drawing the rest from reference TRBV18 and TRBJ2-5, the complete variable domain is NAGVMQNPRHLVRRRGQEARLRCSPMKGHSHVYWYRQLPEEGLKFMVYLQKENIIDESGMPKERFSAEFPKEGPSILRIQQVVRGDSAAYFCASSPPKGAGETQYFGPGTRLLVL.

The chain couples TRBV5-1 to TRBJ2-6, with 12 bases identical to TRBD2. Germline CDR1 is SGHRS and CDR2 is YFSETQ. V was clipped by 3 bases and J by 0 bases; unmatched bases: 1. There are 17 residues in the CDR3. For the CDR3, the DNA is TGCGCCAGCAGCTCGACTAGCGGGGGCTCTGGGGCCAACGTCCTGACTTTC. Its translation is CASSSTSGGSGANVLTF.

This clonotype occurred many times. The chain is built from TRBV6-1 and TRBJ2-7; D is unclear. Germline V lookup: CDR1 MNHNS, CDR2 SASEGT. This CDR3 comprises 14 residues. The germline V and J ends were trimmed by 6 bases and 3 bases, with 15 bases remaining between them. The CDR3 sequence: CASSGIGYSYEQYF. The CDR3, as DNA: TGTGCCAGCAGCGGAATTGGCTATAGCTACGAGCAGTACTTC.

The chain couples TRBV12-3 or TRBV12-4 to TRBJ1-2; 7 bases line up with TRBD1. This CDR3 is 12 amino acids long. Unmatched junction bases numbered 4, after V lost 5 bases and J lost 7 bases. The CDR3 bases are TGTGCCAGCAGTCTGTACAGGGGTGGCTACACCTTC. Translated, it gives CASSLYRGGYTF.

This clonotype was detected ten times or more. This chain connects TRBV7-2 to TRBJ2-4; a weak D match, TRBD1 (6 bases). CDR3 length equals 16 residues. CDR1 is SGHTA and CDR2 is FQGNSA in the germline V gene. The V end lost 1 base, the J end lost 8 bases, and 18 bases lay between the germline ends. CDR3: CASSLGPQVEGDIQYF. The DNA for the CDR3 is TGTGCCAGCAGCTTAGGCCCACAGGTCGAGGGGGACATTCAGTACTTC.

This clonotype was seen repeatedly, ten times or more. The chain carries TRBV27 and TRBJ1-5; TRBD1 is a possible D gene (5 bases). V was pared by 3 bases and J by 0 bases, with 9 bases between. Germline CDR1 reads MNHEY; CDR2 reads SMNVEV (reference sequence). This CDR3 is 15 amino acids long. The CDR3 DNA reads as TGTGCCAGCAGTTTCGCGGGGCTTAGCAATCAGCCCCAGCATTTT. It encodes CASSFAGLSNQPQHF.

This clonotype was recorded at least ten times. CDR3 in amino acids: CASSLRQGRENEQYF. The CDR3 DNA is TGTGCCAGCAGCTTGAGACAGGGTAGGGAAAACGAGCAGTACTTC. The chain recombines TRBV11-2 with TRBJ2-7; 7 bases line up with TRBD1. Germline CDR1 and CDR2: SGHAT and FQNNGV. The CDR3 sequence is 15 residues long. V lost 3 bases, J lost 5 bases, and 10 bases stayed unmatched. The complete variable domain, with remaining parts taken from reference TRBV11-2 and TRBJ2-7, reads EAGVAQSPRYKIIEKRQSVAFWCNPISGHATLYWYQQILGQGPKLLIQFQNNGVVDDSQLPKDRFSAERLKGVDSTLKIQPAKLEDSAVYLCASSLRQGRENEQYFGPGTRLTVT.

This clonotype occurred many times. This rearrangement joins TRBV6-2 or TRBV6-3 to TRBJ2-7, with D possibly TRBD2 on 5 matching bases. V lost 2 bases and J lost 6, with 8 bases in between. The CDR3 has 12 amino acids. Germline CDR1 MNHEY, CDR2 SVGEGT. The CDR3 DNA follows: TGTGCCAGCAGTTACGTGGGGAGCGAGCAGTACTTC. It translates to CASSYVGSEQYF.